The 9 T cell receptor beta chains below were found in one sample sequenced in a study of long-term antiretroviral therapy in people with HIV. The run of the v3.0 immunoSEQ assay was at survey level. Here immunoSEQ multiplex PCR was the method, and the copy in TCRdb shows in-frame clones only, minus some. The sample has about 33,000 clones; 65% to 80% are singletons. The sample was unsorted PBMCs, taken 2 years after starting antiretroviral therapy. The receptors were gathered from a woman in her fifties or sixties with HIV.

The J gene is TRBJ2-2, the V gene TRBV12-5, with no clear D. The length of the CDR3 is 15 residues. Deletions cut 2 bases from V and 5 bases from J, with 12 bases between. CDR1 LGHNT and CDR2 FRNRAP come from the germline V gene. CDR3 nucleotides: TGTGCTAGTGGTTTGTACCTCTGGGCTACCGGGGAGCTGTTTTTT. It translates to CASGLYLWATGELFF.

The chain carries TRBV6-1 and TRBJ1-6, with 10 bases that match TRBD1. There are 14 residues in the CDR3. CDR1 and CDR2 (germline): MNHNS, SASEGT. V lost 8 bases and J lost 8; bases outside the gene matches: 6. In nucleotides, the CDR3 is TGTGCCAGCTGTTGGGACAGGGGAGATTCACCCCTCCACTTT. As protein: CASCWDRGDSPLHF.

The rearrangement links TRBV7-9 to TRBJ1-4; D unresolved. The CDR3 is made up of 15 amino acids. The germline V and J ends were trimmed by 1 base and 7 bases, with 13 bases remaining between them. Per germline, CDR1 SEHNR and CDR2 FQNEAQ (reference sequence). CDR3: CASSLGSRGGEKLFF. CDR3 bases: TGTGCCAGCAGCTTAGGGAGCCGTGGAGGTGAAAAACTGTTTTTT.

The rearrangement uses TRBV9 and TRBJ2-2; 12 bases line up with TRBD1. The CDR3 length is 16 residues. J gave up 3 bases and V 4 bases, and 4 bases lay outside the gene matches. The germline gives CDR1 SGDLS, CDR2 YYNGEE. CDR3 DNA: TGTGCCAGCAGCCCAGGGACAGGGGGCTACACCGGGGAGCTGTTTTTT. It encodes CASSPGTGGYTGELFF.

The V and J genes are TRBV7-3 and TRBJ2-2; D unresolved. This CDR3 spans 16 amino acids. Trimming removed 5 bases at V and 7 bases at J, with 20 bases between. Germline values: CDR1 SGHTA, CDR2 FQGTGA. The chain's CDR3 is CASSNSIEGAFGELFF. The CDR3 DNA sequence: TGTGCCAGCAGCAACAGCATAGAAGGCGCGTTCGGGGAGCTGTTTTTT.

V gene TRBV11-2 combines with J gene TRBJ2-3; no clear D. Germline lookup yields CDR1 SGHAT and CDR2 FQNNGV. V dropped 5 bases and J dropped 2 bases, with 8 bases sitting between them. There are 13 residues in the CDR3. In nucleotides, the CDR3 is TGTGCCAGCAGCCCACCCACCACAGATACGCAGTATTTT. Translated, it gives CASSPPTTDTQYF.

The chain is built from TRBV7-3 and TRBJ2-7; TRBD1 might be the D (6 bases). The CDR3 is 12 amino acids. Germline V gene sequence: CDR1 SGHTA, CDR2 FQGTGA. Trimming removed 5 bases at V and 9 bases at J, with 14 bases between. CDR3 region: CASSHQGLGQYV. In nucleotides, the CDR3 is TGTGCCAGCAGCCACCAGGGGTTGGGGCAGTACGTC.

This clone has just a few counts. The chain combines TRBV10-2 with TRBJ1-4; possible D gene TRBD1, 5 bases. Per germline, CDR1 WSHSY and CDR2 SAAADI. Trimming left V 7 bases short and J 5 bases short, with 11 bases between. This CDR3 spans 13 amino acids. The CDR3 DNA is TGCGCCAGCAAGGGGATAGGGAATGAAAAACTGTTTTTT. Translating it yields CASKGIGNEKLFF.

The chain joins TRBV27 to TRBJ2-2; 9 bases line up with TRBD1. The CDR3 has 16 amino acids. Germline V gives CDR1 MNHEY, CDR2 SMNVEV (reference sequence). J was trimmed by 5 bases and V by 3 bases; bases with no gene match: 7. As DNA, the CDR3 is TGTGCCAGCAGTTTGTACGGGACAGGGATGACCGGGGAGCTGTTTTTT. Its protein product is CASSLYGTGMTGELFF.